These 17 T cell receptor beta chains were all obtained from the same sample, sequenced in a study of blood T cell repertoires in COVID-19. Profiling relied on immunoSEQ multiplex PCR, and the TCRdb table lists in-frame clones only, not all of them. Of 200,000 to 300,000 clones detected, 82% appear once; the ten largest clones hold 12%. Sequenced sample: peripheral blood. All receptors derive from a woman aged 55 to 70 with active or convalescent COVID-19.

The chain has TRBV5-5 and TRBJ2-2; 14 nucleotides line up with TRBD2. CDR1 is SGHKS, CDR2 YYEKEE, per germline (reference sequence). This CDR3 region has 18 residues. V was pared by 0 bases and J by 6 bases, with 7 bases of the junction left unmatched. The CDR3 sequence is CASSLGLAGGPISGELFF. For the CDR3, the DNA is TGTGCCAGCAGCTTGGGACTAGCGGGGGGGCCGATCTCCGGGGAGCTGTTTTTT.

This clone was seen once. The V call is TRBV11-2, the J call TRBJ2-5; 9 bases map to TRBD2. Germline V gene lookup returns CDR1 SGHAT and CDR2 FQNNGV. The CDR3 extends over 16 amino acids. With 5 bases clipped from V and 6 bases from J, the junction kept 13 bases outside the gene matches. The CDR3 DNA reads as TGTGCCAGCAGCCCCCCAGGGACTAGCACAAAGAAGACCCAGTACTTC. Translation gives CASSPPGTSTKKTQYF.

The gene calls are TRBV27 and TRBJ2-7, with TRBD1 identical over 7 bases. Germline loops: CDR1 MNHEY, CDR2 SMNVEV (reference sequence). With V trimmed by 5 bases and J by 9 bases, 10 bases remained unmatched. This CDR3 spans 13 amino acids. The DNA for the CDR3 is TGTGCCAGCAGTACAGGGGCCCAAGTGGGGCAGTACTTC. It is translated as CASSTGAQVGQYF.

V and J are TRBV30 and TRBJ1-6, with 8 bases that match TRBD1. CDR3 length: 13 residues. The ends lost 4 bases at V and 10 bases at J; junction bases unmatched: 6. CDR1 is GTSNPN and CDR2 is SVGIG in the germline V gene (reference sequence). CDR3 sequence (DNA): TGTGCCTGGACCAGGGGGCAACAGTCACCCCTCCACTTT. Translation gives CAWTRGQQSPLHF.

V gene TRBV2 combines with J gene TRBJ2-7, with 9 positions matching TRBD1. V lost 1 base and J lost 4; bases outside the gene matches: 11. CDR1 is SNHLY and CDR2 is FYNNEI in the germline V gene. The CDR3 contains 17 residues. The CDR3 reads CASSEVSVGTGSYEQYF. The DNA for the CDR3 is TGTGCCAGCAGTGAAGTAAGCGTCGGGACAGGGTCGTACGAGCAGTACTTC.

This chain connects TRBV19 to TRBJ2-1, with TRBD2 matching over 8 bases. Germline V CDR1 and CDR2: LNHDA, SQIVND (reference sequence). V gave up 3 bases and J gave up 7 bases; unmatched junction bases: 8. The CDR3 covers 15 residues. The chain's CDR3 is CASSITELAVNEQFF. The CDR3 DNA reads TGTGCCAGTAGTATTACTGAACTAGCGGTAAATGAGCAGTTCTTC. Using reference TRBV19 and TRBJ2-1 for the parts outside the CDR3, the full variable domain is DGGITQSPKYLFRKEGQNVTLSCEQNLNHDAMYWYRQDPGQGLRLIYYSQIVNDFQKGDIAEGYSVSREKKESFPLTVTSAQKNPTAFYLCASSITELAVNEQFFGPGTRLTVL.

The rearrangement links TRBV4-1 to TRBJ2-7; TRBD2 aligns across 8 bases. Trimming removed 4 bases from V and 3 bases from J; junction bases left unmatched: 20. CDR3 length: 19 residues. Germline assignment: CDR1 MGHRA and CDR2 YSYEKL. In DNA, the CDR3 is TGCGCCAGCAGCCCTTCCCTACTATTTAGCGGGGCCACATTCTACGAGCAGTACTTC. Its translation: CASSPSLLFSGATFYEQYF.

The chain has TRBV18 and TRBJ1-6; TRBD1 agrees at 7 bases. The CDR3 covers 14 residues. Per germline, CDR1 KGHSH and CDR2 LQKENI. J gave up 7 bases and V 6 bases, and 6 bases lay outside the gene matches. In nucleotides, the CDR3 is TGTGCCAGCTCCTCGACAGGGTGGAATTCACCCCTCCACTTT. Protein product: CASSSTGWNSPLHF.

The V gene is TRBV13, the J gene TRBJ1-2; perhaps TRBD1 as D (5 bases). Trimming took off 1 base at V and 3 bases at J, with 27 bases between the two ends. This CDR3 region has 20 residues. CDR1 and CDR2 (germline): PRHDT, FYEKMQ (reference sequence). The CDR3 here is CASSLAKAIIRGDEDYGYTF. The CDR3 nucleotides read TGTGCCAGCAGCTTAGCAAAGGCGATAATTAGGGGCGACGAAGACTATGGCTACACCTTC.

J is TRBJ1-5 and V is TRBV12-3 or TRBV12-4; D is unclear. With 3 bases removed from V and 7 bases from J, the gap between germline ends came to 7 bases. The CDR3 runs to 12 residues. The CDR3 nucleotides read TGTGCCAGCAGTTTTGGGAGGCAGCCCCAGCATTTT. Translation: CASSFGRQPQHF.

J is TRBJ2-3 and V is TRBV9; 9 nucleotides agree with TRBD2. Germline trimming cut 1 base from V and 7 bases from J; bases unmatched to any gene: 4. The CDR3 contains 14 residues. Germline loops: CDR1 SGDLS, CDR2 YYNGEE. CDR3 bases: TGTGCCAGCAGCGTACCCAGCGGGGGGAATACGCAGTATTTT. Translation: CASSVPSGGNTQYF.

The chain joins TRBV7-9 to TRBJ2-3; D is unresolved. The CDR3 runs 15 residues. The V gene's germline CDR1 is SEHNR and CDR2 FQNEAQ (reference sequence). V dropped 1 base and J dropped 2 bases, with 10 bases sitting between them. The CDR3 coding sequence is TGTGCCAGCAGCTTAGGCGCAGGCCCCACAGATACGCAGTATTTT. This translates into CASSLGAGPTDTQYF. Variable domain in full (rest from reference TRBV7-9 and TRBJ2-3): DTGVSQNPRHKITKRGQNVTFRCDPISEHNRLYWYRQTLGQGPEFLTYFQNEAQLEKSRLLSDRFSAERPKGSFSTLEIQRTEQGDSAMYLCASSLGAGPTDTQYFGPGTRLTVL.

The chain uses TRBV21-1 and TRBJ2-3; the table's D call TRBD1 went unverified against the DNA. TRBV21-1 has pseudogene status. The CDR3 length is 17 residues. In DNA form, the CDR3 reads TGTGCCAGCAGCAAGATCGCCCTGATAAACACACACCATACGCAGTATTTT. Amino acid sequence: CASSKIALINTHHTQYF.

The gene calls are TRBV5-1 and TRBJ2-2, with 9 bases lining up with TRBD1. Trimming cost V 1 base and J 5 bases; bases outside gene matches: 3. This CDR3 is 15 amino acids long. In germline, CDR1 is SGHRS, CDR2 YFSETQ. CDR3: CASSLRTGETGELFF. The CDR3 region has the DNA TGCGCCAGCAGCTTGCGGACAGGGGAGACCGGGGAGCTGTTTTTT.

The chain couples TRBV18 to TRBJ2-6; 9 bases agree with TRBD1. The junction had 5 bases not matched to a gene; V was cut back by 5 bases and J by 0 bases. The CDR3 has 17 amino acids. From germline, CDR1 is KGHSH and CDR2 LQKENI. CDR3 DNA: TGTGCCAGCTCAGCGGGGACAGGGCGCTCTGGGGCCAACGTCCTGACTTTC. It specifies CASSAGTGRSGANVLTF.

The chain recombines TRBV19 with TRBJ2-1, with D perhaps TRBD2 (6 bases). V was shortened by 7 bases and J by 4 bases, with 17 bases between the two germline ends. Germline loops: CDR1 LNHDA, CDR2 SQIVND (reference sequence). The CDR3 is 15 amino acids. This CDR3 is CASTRGAGSYNEQFF. The CDR3 DNA reads as TGTGCCAGTACTAGGGGTGCGGGGAGTTACAATGAGCAGTTCTTC.

The V call is TRBV6-5, the J call TRBJ2-5; perhaps TRBD1 as D (6 bases). CDR1 and CDR2 (germline): MNHEY, SVGAGI. The V gene lost 6 bases and the J gene lost 0 bases, with 14 bases spanning the gap. The CDR3 runs 15 residues. The CDR3 loop reads CASSRTRGYQETQYF. Written as DNA, the CDR3 is TGTGCCAGCAGCCGCACGAGGGGGTACCAAGAGACCCAGTACTTC.